The subject of this entry is one T cell receptor (beta chain). Antigen unknown. The PCR made use of 60 Vbeta and 13 Jbeta primers. The table came from immunoSEQ multiplex PCR; TCRdb's copy has only in-frame clones and leaves some out. The repertoire holds about 88,000 clones, with around 89% as singletons. This sample was included in a study of cytomegalovirus exposure and HLA in healthy donors. Findings and limits, study-wide: Earlier results showed most TCR beta V segments being productive about 87% or about 30% of the time. Presence/absence analyses supposed approximately even sequencing depth among donors. The investigators catalogued 160 or so TCR beta chains as cytomegalovirus-associated.

Looked up from germline, CDR1 is LGHNA and CDR2 is YSLEER. This CDR3 has 14 amino acids. The germline V and J ends were trimmed by 3 bases and 1 base, with 8 bases remaining between them. The chain is built from TRBV4-3 and TRBJ2-3, with unresolved D. Sequenced sample: PBMCs. This receptor was identified in a man between 18 and 35 years old in good health and CMV-seronegative. In DNA, the CDR3 is TGCGCCAGCAGCCATGATCGGGGCACAGATACGCAGTATTTT. Protein: CASSHDRGTDTQYF.